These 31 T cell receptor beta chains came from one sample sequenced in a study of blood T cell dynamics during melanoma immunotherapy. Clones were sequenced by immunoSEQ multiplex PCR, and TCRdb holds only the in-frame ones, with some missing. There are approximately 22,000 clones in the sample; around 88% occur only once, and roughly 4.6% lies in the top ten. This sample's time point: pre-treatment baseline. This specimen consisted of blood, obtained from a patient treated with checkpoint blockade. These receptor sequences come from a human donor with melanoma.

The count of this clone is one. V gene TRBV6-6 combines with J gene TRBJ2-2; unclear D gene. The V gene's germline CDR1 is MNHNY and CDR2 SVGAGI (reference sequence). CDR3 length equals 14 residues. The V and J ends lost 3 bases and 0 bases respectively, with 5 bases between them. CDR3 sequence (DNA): TGTGCCAGCAGTTATTACCCGAACACCGGGGAGCTGTTTTTT. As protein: CASSYYPNTGELFF.

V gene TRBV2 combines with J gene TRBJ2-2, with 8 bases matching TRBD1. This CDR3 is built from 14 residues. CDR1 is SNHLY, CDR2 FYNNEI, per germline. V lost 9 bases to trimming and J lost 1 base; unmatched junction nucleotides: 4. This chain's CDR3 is CASNRGMNTGELFF. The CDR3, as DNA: TGTGCCAGTAACAGGGGGATGAACACCGGGGAGCTGTTTTTT.

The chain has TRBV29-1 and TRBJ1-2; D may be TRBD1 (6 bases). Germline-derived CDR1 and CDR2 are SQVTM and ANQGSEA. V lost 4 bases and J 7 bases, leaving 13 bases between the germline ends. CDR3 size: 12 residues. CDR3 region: CSVGGGAGGYTF. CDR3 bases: TGCAGCGTTGGAGGGGGGGCTGGTGGCTACACCTTC. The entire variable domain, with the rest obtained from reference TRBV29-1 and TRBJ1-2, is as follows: SAVISQKPSRDICQRGTSLTIQCQVDSQVTMMFWYRQQPGQSLTLIATANQGSEATYESGFVIDKFPISRPNLTFSTLTVSNMSPEDSSIYLCSVGGGAGGYTFGSGTRLTVV.

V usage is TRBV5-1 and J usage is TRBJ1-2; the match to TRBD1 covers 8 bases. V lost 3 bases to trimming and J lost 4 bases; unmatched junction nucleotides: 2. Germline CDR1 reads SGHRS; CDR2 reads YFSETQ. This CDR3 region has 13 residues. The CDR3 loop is CASSSTGAYGYTF. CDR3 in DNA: TGCGCCAGCAGCTCGACAGGGGCCTATGGCTACACCTTC.

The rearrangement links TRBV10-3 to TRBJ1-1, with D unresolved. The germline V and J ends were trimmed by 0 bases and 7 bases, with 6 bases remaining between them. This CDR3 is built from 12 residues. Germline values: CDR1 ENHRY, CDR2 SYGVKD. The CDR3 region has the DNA TGTGCCATCAGTGAGTCGGATCTTGAAGCTTTCTTT. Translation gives CAISESDLEAFF.

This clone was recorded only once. The CDR3: CSIDRESREQFF. In nucleotides, the CDR3 is TGCAGCATCGATCGGGAGTCGCGCGAGCAGTTCTTC. The V gene is TRBV29-1, the J gene TRBJ2-1; TRBD2 might be the D (6 bases). Germline values: CDR1 SQVTM, CDR2 ANQGSEA. This CDR3 region has 12 residues. The germline V and J ends were trimmed by 8 bases and 10 bases, with 18 bases remaining between them.

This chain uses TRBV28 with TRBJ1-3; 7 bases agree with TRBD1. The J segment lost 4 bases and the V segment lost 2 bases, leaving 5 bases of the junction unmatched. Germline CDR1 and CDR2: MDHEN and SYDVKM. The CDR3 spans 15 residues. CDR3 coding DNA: TGTGCCAGCAGTTTAAGGGGGCTTTCGGGAAACACCATATATTTT. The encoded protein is CASSLRGLSGNTIYF.

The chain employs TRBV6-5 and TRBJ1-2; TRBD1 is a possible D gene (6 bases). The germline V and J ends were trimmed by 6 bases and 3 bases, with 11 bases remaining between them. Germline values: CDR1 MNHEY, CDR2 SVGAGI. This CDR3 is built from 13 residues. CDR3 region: CASSPQGDYGYTF. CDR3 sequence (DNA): TGTGCCAGCAGCCCACAGGGCGACTATGGCTACACCTTC.

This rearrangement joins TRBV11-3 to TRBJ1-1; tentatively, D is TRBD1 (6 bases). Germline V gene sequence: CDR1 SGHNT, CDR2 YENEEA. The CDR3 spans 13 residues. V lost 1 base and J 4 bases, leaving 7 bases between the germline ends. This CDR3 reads CASSLVRGTEAFF. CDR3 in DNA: TGTGCCAGCAGCTTAGTCAGGGGCACTGAAGCTTTCTTT.

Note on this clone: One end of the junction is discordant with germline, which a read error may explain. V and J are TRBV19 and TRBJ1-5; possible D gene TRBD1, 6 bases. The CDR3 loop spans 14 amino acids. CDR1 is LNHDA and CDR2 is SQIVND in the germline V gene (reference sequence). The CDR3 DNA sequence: TGTGCCAGTAGTACCGGGACACTTATCAGCCCCAAAGATTTT. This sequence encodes CASSTGTLISPKDF.

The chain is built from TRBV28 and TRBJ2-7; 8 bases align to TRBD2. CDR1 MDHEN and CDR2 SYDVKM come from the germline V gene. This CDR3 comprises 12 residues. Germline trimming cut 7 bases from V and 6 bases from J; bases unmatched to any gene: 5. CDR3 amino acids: CASTSGSREQYF. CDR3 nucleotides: TGTGCCAGCACCAGCGGGAGCCGCGAGCAGTACTTC.

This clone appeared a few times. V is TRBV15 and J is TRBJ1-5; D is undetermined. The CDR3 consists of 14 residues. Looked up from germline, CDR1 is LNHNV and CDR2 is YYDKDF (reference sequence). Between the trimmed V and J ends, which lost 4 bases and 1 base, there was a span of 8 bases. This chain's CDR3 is CATSKGGSNQPQHF. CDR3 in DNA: TGTGCCACCAGCAAGGGAGGGAGCAATCAGCCCCAGCATTTT.

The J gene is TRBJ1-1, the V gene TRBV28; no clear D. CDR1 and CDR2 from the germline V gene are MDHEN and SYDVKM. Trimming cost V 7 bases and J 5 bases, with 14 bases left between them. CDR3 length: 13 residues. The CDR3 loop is CASTPSGFTEAFF. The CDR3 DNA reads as TGTGCCAGCACCCCATCAGGATTTACTGAAGCTTTCTTT.

The CDR3 protein is CASSLIGQPQHF. The CDR3 DNA reads as TGTGCCAGCAGCTTGATCGGTCAGCCCCAGCATTTT. The genes are TRBV5-5 and TRBJ1-5, with D hard to call. Trimming took 1 base from V and 6 from J, leaving 5 bases between them. This CDR3 has 12 residues. Germline assignment: CDR1 SGHKS and CDR2 YYEKEE (reference sequence).

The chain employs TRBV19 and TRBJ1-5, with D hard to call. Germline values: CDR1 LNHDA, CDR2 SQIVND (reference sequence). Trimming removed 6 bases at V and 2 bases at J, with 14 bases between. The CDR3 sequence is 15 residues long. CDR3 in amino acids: CASRTVGRGNQPQHF. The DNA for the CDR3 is TGTGCCAGTAGAACCGTGGGGAGGGGCAATCAGCCCCAGCATTTT.

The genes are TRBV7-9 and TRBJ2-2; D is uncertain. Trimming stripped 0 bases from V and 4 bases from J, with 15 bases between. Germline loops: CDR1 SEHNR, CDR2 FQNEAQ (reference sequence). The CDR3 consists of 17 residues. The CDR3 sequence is CASSLAHQYPSTGELFF. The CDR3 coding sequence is TGTGCCAGCAGCTTAGCGCATCAGTATCCCAGCACCGGGGAGCTGTTTTTT.

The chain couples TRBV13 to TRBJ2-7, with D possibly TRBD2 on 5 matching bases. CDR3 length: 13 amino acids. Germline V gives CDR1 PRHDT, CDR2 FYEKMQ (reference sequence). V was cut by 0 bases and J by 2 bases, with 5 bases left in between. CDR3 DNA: TGTGCCAGCAGCTTAGGGAGGGCCTACGAGCAGTACTTC. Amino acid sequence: CASSLGRAYEQYF.

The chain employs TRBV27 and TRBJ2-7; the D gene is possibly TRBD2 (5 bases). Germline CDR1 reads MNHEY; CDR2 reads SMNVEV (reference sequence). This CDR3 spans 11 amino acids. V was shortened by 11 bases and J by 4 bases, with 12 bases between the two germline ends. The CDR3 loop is CAAPAGYEQYF. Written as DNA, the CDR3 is TGTGCCGCCCCCGCGGGTTACGAGCAGTACTTC.

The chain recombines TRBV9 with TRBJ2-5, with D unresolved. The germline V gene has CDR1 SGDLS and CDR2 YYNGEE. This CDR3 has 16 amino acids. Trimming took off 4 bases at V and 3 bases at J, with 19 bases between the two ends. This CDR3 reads CASSLSPSPIKETQYF. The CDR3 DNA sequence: TGTGCCAGCAGCCTCAGTCCAAGCCCCATCAAAGAGACCCAGTACTTC.

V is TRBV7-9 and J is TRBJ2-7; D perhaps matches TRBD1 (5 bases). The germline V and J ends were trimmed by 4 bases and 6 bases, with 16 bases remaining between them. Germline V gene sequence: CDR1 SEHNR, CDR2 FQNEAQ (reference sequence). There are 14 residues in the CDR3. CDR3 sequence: CASSSAVGRGEQYF. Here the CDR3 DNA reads TGTGCCAGCAGCTCAGCCGTCGGAAGGGGCGAGCAGTACTTC. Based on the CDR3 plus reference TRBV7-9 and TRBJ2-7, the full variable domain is DTGVSQNPRHKITKRGQNVTFRCDPISEHNRLYWYRQTLGQGPEFLTYFQNEAQLEKSRLLSDRFSAERPKGSFSTLEIQRTEQGDSAMYLCASSSAVGRGEQYFGPGTRLTVT.

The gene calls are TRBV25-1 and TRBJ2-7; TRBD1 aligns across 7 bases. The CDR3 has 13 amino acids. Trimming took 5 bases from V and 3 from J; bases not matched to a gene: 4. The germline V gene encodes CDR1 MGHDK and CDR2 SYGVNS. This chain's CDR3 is CASSLGQLYEQYF. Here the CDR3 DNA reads TGTGCCAGCAGTTTGGGACAGCTCTACGAGCAGTACTTC.

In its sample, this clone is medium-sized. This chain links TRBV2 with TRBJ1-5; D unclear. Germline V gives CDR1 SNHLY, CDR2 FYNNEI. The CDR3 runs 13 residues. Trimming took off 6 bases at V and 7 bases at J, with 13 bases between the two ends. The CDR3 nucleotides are TGTGCCAGCAGGATGCTGAGGAGGCAGCCCCAGCATTTT. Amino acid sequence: CASRMLRRQPQHF.

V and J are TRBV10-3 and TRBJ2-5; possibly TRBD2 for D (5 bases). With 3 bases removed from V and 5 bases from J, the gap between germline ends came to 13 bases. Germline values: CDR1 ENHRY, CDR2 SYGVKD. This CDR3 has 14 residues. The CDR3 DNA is TGTGCCATCAGTGACAACGGTTCGGGGGAGACCCAGTACTTC. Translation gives CAISDNGSGETQYF.

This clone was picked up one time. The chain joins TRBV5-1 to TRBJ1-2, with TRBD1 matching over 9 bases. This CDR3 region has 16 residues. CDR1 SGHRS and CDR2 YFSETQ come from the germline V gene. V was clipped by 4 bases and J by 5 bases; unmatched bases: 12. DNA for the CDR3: TGCGCCAGCAGCCCTAATATAATACAGGGGGCGTATGGCTACACCTTC. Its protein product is CASSPNIIQGAYGYTF. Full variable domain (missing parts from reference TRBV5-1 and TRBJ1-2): KAGVTQTPRYLIKTRGQQVTLSCSPISGHRSVSWYQQTPGQGLQFLFEYFSETQRNKGNFPGRFSGRQFSNSRSEMNVSTLELGDSALYLCASSPNIIQGAYGYTFGSGTRLTVV.

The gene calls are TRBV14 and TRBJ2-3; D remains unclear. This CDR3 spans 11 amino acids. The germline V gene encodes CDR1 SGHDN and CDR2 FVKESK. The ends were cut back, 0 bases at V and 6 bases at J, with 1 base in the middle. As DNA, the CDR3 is TGTGCCAGCAGCCAAGAGGATACGCAGTATTTT. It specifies CASSQEDTQYF.

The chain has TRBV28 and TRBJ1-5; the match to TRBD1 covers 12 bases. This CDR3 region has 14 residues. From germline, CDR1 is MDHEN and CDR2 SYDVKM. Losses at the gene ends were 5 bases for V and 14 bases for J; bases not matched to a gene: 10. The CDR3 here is CASSVQGQGARKHF. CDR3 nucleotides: TGTGCCAGCAGTGTACAGGGACAGGGGGCGCGGAAGCATTTT. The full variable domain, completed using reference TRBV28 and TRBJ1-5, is DVKVTQSSRYLVKRTGEKVFLECVQDMDHENMFWYRQDPGLGLRLIYFSYDVKMKEKGDIPEGYSVSREKKERFSLILESASTNQTSMYLCASSVQGQGARKHFGDGTRLSIL.

The CDR3 sequence: CASSPWTGGINQPQHF. CDR3 nucleotides: TGTGCCAGCAGTCCCTGGACAGGGGGAATCAATCAGCCCCAGCATTTT. The J gene is TRBJ1-5, the V gene TRBV27; 10 bases fit TRBD1. CDR1 is MNHEY, CDR2 SMNVEV, per germline (reference sequence). This CDR3 contains 16 residues. V dropped 5 bases and J dropped 3; count of bases not matched to a gene: 7.

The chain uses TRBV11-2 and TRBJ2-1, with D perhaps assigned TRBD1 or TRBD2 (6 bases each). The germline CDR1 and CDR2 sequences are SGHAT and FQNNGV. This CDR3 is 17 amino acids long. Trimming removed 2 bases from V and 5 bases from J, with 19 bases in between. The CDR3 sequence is CASSLYWGAKVDNEQFF. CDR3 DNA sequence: TGTGCCAGCAGCTTATACTGGGGGGCCAAGGTGGACAATGAGCAGTTCTTC.

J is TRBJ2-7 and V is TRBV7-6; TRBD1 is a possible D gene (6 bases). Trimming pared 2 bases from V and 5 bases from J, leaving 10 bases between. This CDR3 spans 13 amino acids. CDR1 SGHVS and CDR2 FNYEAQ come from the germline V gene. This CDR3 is CASSLTGWNEQYF. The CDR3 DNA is TGTGCCAGCAGCTTAACAGGGTGGAACGAGCAGTACTTC. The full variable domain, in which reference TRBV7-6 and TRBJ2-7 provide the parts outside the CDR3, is GAGVSQSPRYKVTKRGQDVALRCDPISGHVSLYWYRQALGQGPEFLTYFNYEAQQDKSGLPNDRFSAERPEGSISTLTIQRTEQRDSAMYRCASSLTGWNEQYFGPGTRLTVT.

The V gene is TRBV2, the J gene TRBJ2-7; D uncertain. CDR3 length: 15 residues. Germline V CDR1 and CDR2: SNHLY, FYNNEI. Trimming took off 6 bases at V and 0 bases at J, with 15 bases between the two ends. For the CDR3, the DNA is TGTGCCAGCAGCTCTGGACGACTGATCTCCTACGAGCAGTACTTC. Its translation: CASSSGRLISYEQYF.

CDR3 DNA sequence: TGTGCCAGCTCACTCCCCGCAGGGGGTACCTTCTATGGCTACACCTTC. As protein: CASSLPAGGTFYGYTF. This chain uses TRBV18 with TRBJ1-2; TRBD1 matches at 7 bases. There are 16 residues in the CDR3. Germline CDR1 is KGHSH and CDR2 is LQKENI. V lost 4 bases to trimming and J lost 4 bases; unmatched junction nucleotides: 12.